This T cell receptor (beta chain) was obtained from a study of OX40 agonist ivuxolimab in advanced cancers. On the study more broadly: With ivuxolimab, an agonistic anti-OX40 (CD134) antibody, patients were treated.

The ends were cut back, 0 bases at V and 8 bases at J, with 8 bases in the middle. Germline lookup yields CDR1 SGHTA and CDR2 FQGTGA. This CDR3 is 13 amino acids long. Produced via immunoSEQ multiplex PCR; TCRdb's table is partial and in-frame only. The repertoire holds tens of thousands of clones, with around nine tenths as singletons. The chain uses TRBV7-3 and TRBJ1-5; D call uncertain. Sample: CD4+ or CD8+ T cells sorted from blood, taken in a trial of the OX40 agonist ivuxolimab. This TCR was sampled from an adult with an advanced solid tumor such as melanoma, head and neck, liver or kidney cancer. The CDR3 DNA is TGTGCCAGCAGCTTAACTCACCGCGAGCCCCAGCATTTT. It yields the protein CASSLTHREPQHF.